This is a list of T cell receptor beta chains from one sample in a study of shared clonotypes between healthy human individuals. Sequencing used immunoSEQ multiplex PCR; TCRdb keeps in-frame clones, though not all of them. The data hold 1 million to 1.3 million clones, with approximately 80% observed a single time. Sequenced material: memory CD4+ T cells from PBMCs. These receptors were taken from a man in his late teens or twenties in good health. Some clones in this sample may be carry-over from other donors' samples. Both conserved end residues are part of each CDR3. A D gene is named only where the DNA matches it firmly. Rows give clone size only sometimes, using once, few, many, or a class for an expanded clone.

clone_size,d_call,j_call,v_call,cdr3_aa,cdr3_nt
few,TRBD2,TRBJ2-5,TRBV5-4,CASSWGTSGQETQYF,TGTGCCAGCAGCTGGGGGACTAGCGGCCAAGAGACCCAGTACTTC
NA,TRBD1,TRBJ1-2,TRBV19,CASSNPRDSFYGYTF,TGTGCCAGTAGTAACCCCAGGGACAGCTTCTATGGCTACACCTTC
NA,TRBD1,TRBJ1-1,TRBV7-9,CASRLQTGWGTEAFF,TGTGCCAGCAGACTCCAGACAGGGTGGGGCACTGAAGCTTTCTTT
NA,NA,TRBJ1-1,TRBV7-8,CASSPVTENTEAFF,TGTGCCAGCAGCCCGGTGACAGAGAACACTGAAGCTTTCTTT
few,NA,TRBJ2-7,TRBV11-2,CASSRDDSYEQYF,TGTGCCAGCAGTCGGGACGACTCCTACGAGCAGTACTTC
NA,NA,TRBJ2-7,TRBV28,CAWGGHLYEQYF,TGTGCCTGGGGGGGACACCTTTACGAGCAGTACTTC
NA,TRBD1,TRBJ1-2,TRBV5-1,CASSWDRGHGYTF,TGCGCCAGCAGCTGGGACAGGGGGCATGGCTACACCTTC
few,NA,TRBJ1-6,TRBV28,CASTPNYLASPLHF,TGTGCCAGCACCCCTAACTACCTAGCCTCACCCCTCCACTTT
NA,NA,TRBJ1-2,TRBV15,CATSRDYSGYTF,TGTGCCACCAGCAGAGATTATTCGGGCTACACCTTC
NA,TRBD2,TRBJ2-7,TRBV7-2,CASSLAPGRGGRSYEQYF,TGTGCCAGCAGCTTAGCCCCAGGCAGGGGCGGGAGGTCCTACGAGCAGTACTTC
many,TRBD1,TRBJ2-7,TRBV2,CASSASQGATTMRDF,TGTGCCAGCAGTGCCTCACAGGGGGCAACTACGATGAGGGACTTC
once,NA,TRBJ2-1,TRBV5-4,CASSHLGGTSLGGSYNEQFF,TGTGCCAGCAGCCACCTGGGCGGGACAAGCCTTGGGGGGTCGTACAATGAGCAGTTCTTC
NA,NA,TRBJ2-7,TRBV5-1,CASSSHPGTTYEQYF,TGCGCCAGCAGCTCACACCCCGGGACAACCTACGAGCAGTACTTC
NA,TRBD2,TRBJ2-3,TRBV9,CASSPEGLAEKDTQYF,TGTGCCAGCAGCCCAGAGGGACTAGCGGAAAAGGATACGCAGTATTTT
NA,TRBD1,TRBJ2-7,TRBV5-4,CASRPGDRGSYEQYF,TGTGCCAGCAGACCAGGGGACAGGGGGTCCTACGAGCAGTACTTC
NA,TRBD1,TRBJ2-7,TRBV30,CAWSVLGQGVHEQYF,TGTGCCTGGAGTGTACTGGGACAGGGTGTTCACGAGCAGTACTTC
NA,NA,TRBJ2-3,TRBV5-1,CASSGNSGTTDTQYF,TGCGCCAGCAGCGGGAATAGCGGAACCACAGATACGCAGTATTTT